A single sample is the source of the 19 T cell receptor beta chains below, sequenced in a study of a mutant IDH1 vaccine in newly diagnosed glioma. The sample's time point: week 5, during vaccination. Each vaccine dose was 300 ug of mutant IDH1 20-mer peptide, with topical imiquimod. No antigen has been assigned to these receptors. Produced via immunoSEQ multiplex PCR; TCRdb's table is partial and in-frame only. Here the sample spans about 56,000 clones, 85% to 90% being singletons. The sequencing used PBMCs, collected from a glioma patient whose treatment included an IDH1 peptide vaccine. These receptors all stem from a woman between 40 and 55 years old with glioma.

The chain employs TRBV28 and TRBJ1-5; a possible D gene is TRBD1 (6 bases). Trimming removed 2 bases at V and 1 base at J, with 12 bases between. The CDR3 runs 16 residues. CDR1 MDHEN and CDR2 SYDVKM come from the germline V gene. In DNA, the CDR3 is TGTGCCAGCAGTTTAAGTGGAGGGGGGAGCAATCAGCCCCAGCATTTT. It is translated as CASSLSGGGSNQPQHF.

This clone appeared a few times. V and J are TRBV30 and TRBJ1-1; D gene uncertain. Looked up from germline, CDR1 is GTSNPN and CDR2 is SVGIG (reference sequence). V lost 0 bases to trimming and J lost 1 base, with 6 bases between them. The CDR3 length is 13 residues. CDR3 DNA sequence: TGTGCCTGGAGTGTAGCGGGGAACACTGAAGCTTTCTTT. It encodes CAWSVAGNTEAFF.

V and J are TRBV5-4 and TRBJ2-2; a weak D match, TRBD1 (5 bases). V lost 4 bases to trimming and J lost 4 bases, with 14 bases between them. CDR1 is SGHNT, CDR2 YYREEE, per germline (reference sequence). CDR3 length: 15 residues. For the CDR3, the DNA is TGTGCCAGCAGCCTCCCAGGGAATCCCACCGGGGAGCTGTTTTTT. The encoded protein is CASSLPGNPTGELFF.

The chain has TRBV7-9 and TRBJ1-2; 12 positions match TRBD1. Germline lookup yields CDR1 SEHNR and CDR2 FQNEAQ (reference sequence). V was clipped by 6 bases and J by 10 bases; unmatched bases: 9. This CDR3 is 14 amino acids long. The chain's CDR3 is CASRAGTGGADYTF. The CDR3 DNA follows: TGTGCCAGCAGAGCAGGGACAGGGGGCGCTGACTACACCTTC.

This rearrangement joins TRBV18 to TRBJ2-2; either TRBD1 or TRBD2 may supply D (5 bases each). Per germline, CDR1 KGHSH and CDR2 LQKENI. This CDR3 is built from 15 residues. The V gene lost 3 bases and the J gene lost 3 bases, with 11 bases spanning the gap. CDR3 amino acids: CASSPLAGHTGELFF. CDR3 nucleotides: TGTGCCAGCTCACCGCTAGCAGGGCACACCGGGGAGCTGTTTTTT.

This chain connects TRBV6-1 to TRBJ1-5; D might be TRBD1 (6 bases). The germline V gene encodes CDR1 MNHNS and CDR2 SASEGT. The CDR3 is made up of 17 amino acids. The V end was cut by 1 base, the J end by 1 base, with 14 bases between. CDR3 nucleotides: TGTGCCAGCAGTGAAGGAAGGGGGTCGGAAAGCAATCAGCCCCAGCATTTT. This encodes CASSEGRGSESNQPQHF.

The rearrangement links TRBV2 to TRBJ2-1; D might be TRBD2 (6 bases). The CDR3 loop spans 16 amino acids. Germline CDR1 reads SNHLY; CDR2 reads FYNNEI. Trimming shortened V by 5 bases and J by 1 base, and 15 bases separated the two germline ends. Here the CDR3 DNA reads TGTGCCAGCAGTCACCGGGACGGGAGTTCCTACAATGAGCAGTTCTTC. Its translation: CASSHRDGSSYNEQFF.

The V gene is TRBV6-5, the J gene TRBJ2-2, with TRBD2 matching over 9 bases. The germline gives CDR1 MNHEY, CDR2 SVGAGI. J lost 0 bases, V lost 6 bases, and 2 bases had no gene match. The CDR3 length is 15 residues. CDR3 amino acids: CASSRLAANTGELFF. The CDR3 DNA sequence: TGTGCCAGCAGCCGACTAGCGGCGAACACCGGGGAGCTGTTTTTT.

The chain has TRBV4-3 and TRBJ2-1; TRBD2 might be the D (6 bases). CDR1 is LGHNA, CDR2 YSLEER, per germline. Trimming removed 0 bases at V and 4 bases at J, with 10 bases between. This CDR3 has 15 amino acids. This CDR3 is CASSQELAAYNEQFF. The CDR3, as DNA: TGCGCCAGCAGCCAAGAATTAGCGGCGTACAATGAGCAGTTCTTC.

This CDR3 reads CASQFLAGGRNEQFF. The CDR3 DNA sequence: TGTGCCAGTCAATTTCTAGCGGGGGGCCGCAATGAGCAGTTCTTC. The rearrangement uses TRBV11-1 and TRBJ2-1; 11 positions agree with TRBD2. Germline CDR1 and CDR2: SGHAT and FQDESV (reference sequence). The CDR3 contains 15 residues. Trimming took 9 bases from V and 6 from J; bases not matched to a gene: 10.

This chain joins TRBV5-1 and TRBJ1-2; D is ambiguous. CDR3 length: 16 residues. CDR1 and CDR2 from the germline V gene are SGHRS and YFSETQ. The V and J ends lost 4 bases and 1 base respectively, with 17 bases between them. CDR3 residues: CASSPDGIAYNYGYTF. In DNA form, the CDR3 reads TGCGCCAGCAGCCCGGACGGCATCGCTTATAACTATGGCTACACCTTC. Using reference TRBV5-1 and TRBJ1-2 for the parts outside the CDR3, the full variable domain is KAGVTQTPRYLIKTRGQQVTLSCSPISGHRSVSWYQQTPGQGLQFLFEYFSETQRNKGNFPGRFSGRQFSNSRSEMNVSTLELGDSALYLCASSPDGIAYNYGYTFGSGTRLTVV.

This chain links TRBV12-5 with TRBJ2-7; 10 bases match TRBD2. The CDR3 totals 17 residues. The trim removed 1 base at V and 3 bases at J, leaving 9 bases unmatched. Germline CDR1 and CDR2: LGHNT and FRNRAP. The CDR3 DNA follows: TGTGCTAGTGGTTTGGCCCTCCGGACTAGCGGTATCTACGAGCAGTACTTC. It translates to CASGLALRTSGIYEQYF. Supplemented by reference TRBV12-5 and TRBJ2-7, the full variable domain reads DARVTQTPRHKVTEMGQEVTMRCQPILGHNTVFWYRQTMMQGLELLAYFRNRAPLDDSGMPKDRFSAEMPDATLATLKIQPSEPRDSAVYFCASGLALRTSGIYEQYFGPGTRLTVT.

CDR3 region: CASSLTRENTEAFF. CDR3 DNA: TGTGCCAGCAGCTTGACAAGAGAGAACACTGAAGCTTTCTTT. The chain uses TRBV5-4 and TRBJ1-1; D ambiguous. Germline V gene lookup returns CDR1 SGHNT and CDR2 YYREEE (reference sequence). The CDR3 sequence is 14 residues long. V gave up 1 base and J gave up 1 base, with 8 bases separating them.

This clone has only one observation. The chain employs TRBV4-2 and TRBJ1-2, with a tentative D call TRBD1 (5 bases). The ends were cut back, 0 bases at V and 4 bases at J, with 15 bases in the middle. CDR3 length equals 16 residues. Germline V gene lookup returns CDR1 LGHNA and CDR2 YNFKEQ. The CDR3 here is CASSQDGRRVGYGYTF. The CDR3 bases are TGTGCCAGCAGCCAAGATGGTCGCAGGGTTGGCTATGGCTACACCTTC.

This clone was seen only a few times. The chain joins TRBV7-9 to TRBJ2-1; D gene ambiguous. Trimming removed 2 bases from V and 0 bases from J, with 11 bases in between. CDR1 SEHNR and CDR2 FQNEAQ come from the germline V gene (reference sequence). The CDR3 loop spans 16 amino acids. CDR3: CASSLKPGSSYNEQFF. The CDR3 DNA follows: TGTGCCAGCAGCTTAAAGCCCGGTTCCTCCTACAATGAGCAGTTCTTC.

The chain couples TRBV20-1 to TRBJ2-1; unclear D gene. The length of the CDR3 is 11 residues. Germline CDR1 reads DFQATT; CDR2 reads SNEGSKA (reference sequence). V was shortened by 5 bases and J by 2 bases, with 4 bases between the two germline ends. CDR3 sequence reads: CSADTYNEQFF. CDR3 sequence (DNA): TGCAGTGCTGACACCTACAATGAGCAGTTCTTC.

CDR3 sequence: CASSLVGLAGPNTGELFF. CDR3 sequence (DNA): TGTGCCAGCAGCTTGGTGGGACTAGCGGGCCCTAACACCGGGGAGCTGTTTTTT. The gene calls are TRBV5-5 and TRBJ2-2; 12 bases are shared with TRBD2. Losses at the gene ends were 0 bases for V and 2 bases for J; bases not matched to a gene: 5. From germline, CDR1 is SGHKS and CDR2 YYEKEE (reference sequence). The CDR3 length is 18 residues.

The chain joins TRBV7-9 to TRBJ1-1; no clear D gene. The length of the CDR3 is 12 residues. Germline CDR1 SEHNR, CDR2 FQNEAQ (reference sequence). V lost 3 bases and J lost 0, with 2 bases in between. CDR3 in amino acids: CASSFVNTEAFF. CDR3 bases: TGTGCCAGCAGCTTCGTGAACACTGAAGCTTTCTTT.

The chain combines TRBV19 with TRBJ2-1; TRBD2 might be the D (5 bases). The CDR3 has 16 amino acids. Germline-derived CDR1 and CDR2 are LNHDA and SQIVND (reference sequence). V lost 2 bases and J lost 7, with 18 bases in between. CDR3 sequence reads: CASSISIGYQRNEQFF. In DNA form, the CDR3 reads TGTGCCAGTAGTATAAGTATCGGGTATCAGCGGAATGAGCAGTTCTTC.